One and the same sample provided the 26 T cell receptor beta chains below, sequenced in a study of immune evolution from preneoplasia to lung adenocarcinoma (dated by TCRdb to the early 2020s). Library generation was performed with the immunoSEQ multiplex PCR assay. TCRdb limited this immuneACCESS table to in-frame rearrangements with V and J called. A share of clones is missing; checked studies link under half to unresolved V genes, and the rest is unexplained. In this sample the table shows about 4,500 clones, roughly 90% of which occur a single time. Around 3.4% of the sample is in the top ten clones. Sequenced material: FFPE invasive lung adenocarcinoma tissue. In the paper's terms, the cell subset or site label means: frankly invasive lung adenocarcinoma (ADC). These receptors were obtained from a person between 50 and 60 years old with lung adenocarcinoma.

This chain uses TRBV7-9 with TRBJ1-1; 12 bases line up with TRBD1. CDR3 length equals 15 residues. With 5 bases clipped from V and 4 bases from J, the junction kept 5 bases outside the gene matches. Germline V gene lookup returns CDR1 SEHNR and CDR2 FQNEAQ (reference sequence). CDR3 nucleotide sequence: TGTGCCAGCAGCGGGACAGGGGGCAAGGGCACTGAAGCTTTCTTT. This gives the protein CASSGTGGKGTEAFF.

V is TRBV4-1 and J is TRBJ2-7; 12 nucleotides match TRBD2. There are 19 residues in the CDR3. V gave up 0 bases and J gave up 4 bases; unmatched junction bases: 13. Looked up from germline, CDR1 is MGHRA and CDR2 is YSYEKL. The CDR3 nucleotides read TGCGCCAGCAGCCAAGACGTCCGGGCTAGCGGGAGGGCCGGGTACGAGCAGTACTTC. This codes for CASSQDVRASGRAGYEQYF.

This sequence joins TRBV7-2 and TRBJ1-5; no definite D call. Germline CDR1 SGHTA, CDR2 FQGNSA. Trimming removed 2 bases from V and 4 bases from J, with 9 bases in between. This CDR3 is 14 amino acids long. The DNA for the CDR3 is TGTGCCAGCAGCTTACCAGGCGCAAATCAGCCCCAGCATTTT. Protein product: CASSLPGANQPQHF.

The chain employs TRBV4-1 and TRBJ1-5; D unclear. The CDR3 consists of 15 residues. V lost 7 bases and J 4 bases, leaving 17 bases between the germline ends. Germline V gene lookup returns CDR1 MGHRA and CDR2 YSYEKL. The CDR3 region is CASIHSRHSNQPQHF. CDR3 coding DNA: TGCGCCAGCATCCACTCACGACATTCTAATCAGCCCCAGCATTTT.

The CDR3 DNA reads TGTGCCAGCAGTCCCCCAGGGGAAGGCTACACCTTC. Translating it yields CASSPPGEGYTF. The chain recombines TRBV27 with TRBJ1-2; the D gene is possibly TRBD1 (6 bases). This CDR3 is 12 amino acids long. Germline V gene lookup returns CDR1 MNHEY and CDR2 SMNVEV (reference sequence). V was cut by 5 bases and J by 8 bases, with 12 bases left in between.

J is TRBJ1-5 and V is TRBV2, with a tentative D call TRBD1 (6 bases). Trimming took 1 base from V and 9 from J, leaving 16 bases between them. CDR1 SNHLY and CDR2 FYNNEI come from the germline V gene. CDR3 length equals 15 residues. For the CDR3, the DNA is TGTGCCAGCAGTGAAGAACAGGGATCTCGTGGGCCCCAGCATTTT. Its translation is CASSEEQGSRGPQHF.

This clone was picked up one time. The CDR3 DNA reads TGCAGCCCCTTCTCCACTAGCGGGCCCCCTTGGGGGCTAGCCAAAAACATTCAGTACTTC. The encoded protein is CSPFSTSGPPWGLAKNIQYF. The chain joins TRBV29-1 to TRBJ2-4; 9 positions agree with TRBD2. The CDR3 sequence is 20 residues long. V lost 8 bases, J lost 0 bases, and 23 bases stayed unmatched. Germline loops: CDR1 SQVTM, CDR2 ANQGSEA.

The rearrangement uses TRBV27 and TRBJ2-7; 7 nucleotides match TRBD2. This CDR3 has 15 residues. Germline CDR1 and CDR2: MNHEY and SMNVEV (reference sequence). V was clipped by 6 bases and J by 1 base; unmatched bases: 9. CDR3 region: CASRSGGGGSYEQYF. The CDR3 DNA follows: TGTGCCAGCAGGTCAGGTGGGGGGGGTTCCTACGAGCAGTACTTC.

The chain has TRBV14 and TRBJ2-1, with D perhaps matching TRBD1 (6 bases). The CDR3 contains 14 residues. CDR1 is SGHDN, CDR2 FVKESK, per germline. Trimming shortened V by 4 bases and J by 9 bases, and 16 bases separated the two germline ends. CDR3 loop: CASSLKQGIGEQFF. The CDR3 DNA reads TGTGCCAGCAGCCTGAAACAGGGTATCGGTGAGCAGTTCTTC.

The genes are TRBV6-5 and TRBJ1-1; D remains ambiguous. The CDR3 is 13 residues long. Trimming took off 5 bases at V and 5 bases at J, with 12 bases between the two ends. CDR1 and CDR2 (germline): MNHEY, SVGAGI. CDR3 nucleotides: TGTGCCAGCAGTAAGGGAAAGAGGACTGAAGCTTTCTTT. It specifies CASSKGKRTEAFF.

Note on this clone: One junction end disagrees with the germline gene, perhaps due to a read error. This chain connects TRBV2 to TRBJ1-2; TRBD1 matches at 8 bases. The CDR3 has 13 residues. Germline loops: CDR1 SNHLY, CDR2 FYNNEI. CDR3 nucleotide sequence: TGTGCCAGCAGGATGGACAGGGCGGATGGCTACACTTTC. Its translation: CASRMDRADGYTF.

The chain is built from TRBV7-3 and TRBJ2-7; 12 bases are a match to TRBD1. V shed 1 base and J 6 bases; nucleotides not matched to a gene: 7. The germline V gene has CDR1 SGHTA and CDR2 FQGTGA. The CDR3 runs 16 residues. CDR3 bases: TGTGCCAGCAGCTTAAACCCGGGACAGGGGGCGGGCGAGCAGTACTTC. This sequence encodes CASSLNPGQGAGEQYF.

In this sample, this clone turned up a few times. The gene calls are TRBV19 and TRBJ1-2; the D gene is possibly TRBD1 (6 bases). V dropped 6 bases and J dropped 6 bases, with 17 bases sitting between them. This CDR3 region has 14 residues. Germline-derived CDR1 and CDR2 are LNHDA and SQIVND (reference sequence). The CDR3 here is CASSKFTQGHGYTF. DNA of the CDR3: TGTGCCAGTAGCAAATTTACACAGGGCCATGGCTACACCTTC.

Only a few counts were recorded for this clone. The chain combines TRBV6-6 with TRBJ1-4, with 7 bases that match TRBD1. The CDR3 runs to 13 residues. Germline V lookup: CDR1 MNHNY, CDR2 SVGAGI (reference sequence). Trimming removed 7 bases from V and 3 bases from J; junction bases left unmatched: 2. Here the CDR3 DNA reads TGTGCCAGCAACAGGGGAGCTAATGAAAAACTGTTTTTT. Translating it yields CASNRGANEKLFF.

This chain connects TRBV9 to TRBJ2-3; 8 positions match TRBD2. Germline V CDR1 and CDR2: SGDLS, YYNGEE. There are 16 residues in the CDR3. Trimming removed 1 base from V and 2 bases from J; junction bases left unmatched: 6. The CDR3 is CASSVLVLADTDTQYF. The CDR3 DNA follows: TGTGCCAGCAGCGTATTAGTACTAGCGGACACAGATACGCAGTATTTT.

V gene TRBV7-9 combines with J gene TRBJ2-7; 14 nucleotides agree with TRBD2. CDR1 SEHNR and CDR2 FQNEAQ come from the germline V gene (reference sequence). Losses at the gene ends were 7 bases for V and 7 bases for J; bases not matched to a gene: 9. The CDR3 spans 15 residues. CDR3 in amino acids: CASTIGTSGSREQYF. The CDR3, as DNA: TGTGCCAGCACTATAGGGACTAGCGGGAGCCGGGAGCAGTACTTC.

This clone has a single count. The rearrangement links TRBV5-1 to TRBJ2-1; 12 nucleotides line up with TRBD1. The ends lost 5 bases at V and 6 bases at J; junction bases unmatched: 9. This CDR3 comprises 16 residues. Germline CDR1 and CDR2: SGHRS and YFSETQ. The chain's CDR3 is CASRGQGAGGFNEQFF. The CDR3 nucleotides are TGCGCCAGCAGGGGACAGGGGGCCGGGGGATTCAATGAGCAGTTCTTC.

This chain links TRBV2 with TRBJ2-1; tentative D call: TRBD2 (6 bases). The germline V gene encodes CDR1 SNHLY and CDR2 FYNNEI. The CDR3 is 12 residues long. The germline V and J ends were trimmed by 4 bases and 9 bases, with 10 bases remaining between them. CDR3 bases: TGTGCCAGCAGTGGGACTACGGGTGAGCAGTTCTTC. Translated: CASSGTTGEQFF.

This chain connects TRBV30 to TRBJ2-6; tentatively, D is TRBD2 (5 bases). The CDR3 is made up of 15 amino acids. CDR1 is GTSNPN, CDR2 SVGIG, per germline (reference sequence). V lost 3 bases, J lost 0 bases, and 9 bases lay in between. Written as DNA, the CDR3 is TGTGCCTGGAGCAGAGGGAGCTCTGGGGCCAACGTCCTGACTTTC. Protein sequence: CAWSRGSSGANVLTF.

The V and J genes are TRBV6-5 and TRBJ2-7; unclear D gene. This CDR3 comprises 12 residues. Trimming removed 0 bases from V and 6 bases from J, with 6 bases in between. From germline, CDR1 is MNHEY and CDR2 SVGAGI. The CDR3 sequence is CASSYSGGEQYF. The CDR3 bases are TGTGCCAGCAGTTACTCGGGCGGCGAGCAGTACTTC.

The CDR3 region is CAWNSGSYTGELFF. Written as DNA, the CDR3 is TGTGCCTGGAATAGCGGGAGTTATACCGGGGAGCTGTTTTTT. The chain carries TRBV30 and TRBJ2-2; 9 nucleotides align to TRBD2. CDR3 size: 14 residues. Germline V lookup: CDR1 GTSNPN, CDR2 SVGIG (reference sequence). V gave up 4 bases and J gave up 5 bases; unmatched junction bases: 5.

This chain links TRBV25-1 with TRBJ1-1; D is undetermined. This CDR3 region has 13 residues. CDR1 and CDR2 from the germline V gene are MGHDK and SYGVNS. The V and J ends lost 3 bases and 6 bases respectively, with 11 bases between them. The CDR3 region has the DNA TGTGCCAGCAGTGAGCCATCTGGTCCTGAAGCTTTCTTT. Amino acid sequence: CASSEPSGPEAFF.

This clone was detected only once. This chain links TRBV9 with TRBJ2-1, with TRBD2 identical over 14 bases. Looked up from germline, CDR1 is SGDLS and CDR2 is YYNGEE. The CDR3 runs 16 residues. Trimming cost V 4 bases and J 10 bases; bases outside gene matches: 10. CDR3 DNA sequence: TGTGCCAGCAGCCCGAACACCGGGACTAGCGGGAGCGAGCAGTTCTTC. Amino acid sequence: CASSPNTGTSGSEQFF. Full variable domain (missing parts from reference TRBV9 and TRBJ2-1): DSGVTQTPKHLITATGQRVTLRCSPRSGDLSVYWYQQSLDQGLQFLIQYYNGEERAKGNILERFSAQQFPDLHSELNLSSLELGDSALYFCASSPNTGTSGSEQFFGPGTRLTVL.

This sequence joins TRBV20-1 and TRBJ1-3; 7 bases are a match to TRBD1. The CDR3 runs to 11 residues. The V gene end was trimmed by 3 bases and the J gene end by 11 bases; junction bases not matched to a gene: 4. CDR1 DFQATT and CDR2 SNEGSKA come from the germline V gene (reference sequence). The CDR3 region is CSARGQRAIYF. The CDR3 coding sequence is TGCAGTGCTAGGGGACAGCGGGCCATATATTTT.

This clone was detected once. The chain has TRBV5-4 and TRBJ1-3; 8 nucleotides line up with TRBD1. Trimming at V came to 2 bases and at J to 1 base, leaving 2 bases not matched to a gene. Germline assignment: CDR1 SGHNT and CDR2 YYREEE (reference sequence). The CDR3 totals 15 residues. The CDR3 DNA reads as TGTGCCAGCAGCTTTACAGGGGGGTCTGGAAACACCATATATTTT. It encodes CASSFTGGSGNTIYF.

V and J are TRBV30 and TRBJ1-2; 7 nucleotides agree with TRBD1. The germline V gene encodes CDR1 GTSNPN and CDR2 SVGIG (reference sequence). The CDR3 length is 12 residues. In DNA form, the CDR3 reads TGTGCTTCCGTTGAGGGGGCGAGTGGCTACACCTTC. It codes for CASVEGASGYTF.